This T cell receptor beta chain originates from a study of T-cell memory formation after mild COVID-19. TCRdb independently ran MiXCR on the 5' RACE reads; one entry per CDR3 protein. The sample contains roughly 100,000 distinct CDR3 sequences, approximately 17% of which appear only once. The CDR3 spans 15 residues. Germline V gene lookup returns CDR1 MGHRA and CDR2 YSYEKL. V dropped 7 bases and J dropped 3; count of bases not matched to a gene: 10. Study findings and constraints: Contracting CD4+ clones lay largely in CM and EM, with CD8+ ones residing in EMRA. Clones from the second wave (peaking day 37) had unconfirmed SARS-CoV-2 specificity.

This clonotype was counted only a few times. Antigen unknown. Sequencing used PBMCs or a T cell subset sorted from them (not recorded which). This clonotype originated in an adult woman who had mild COVID-19 (a few samples of this study predate the infection). Cell type and time point are not known. The chain employs TRBV4-1 and TRBJ2-3; 7 bases align to TRBD2. The CDR3 is CASKKVWGGTDTQYF. CDR3 DNA: TGCGCCAGCAAGAAAGTCTGGGGGGGGACAGATACGCAGTATTTT.